A single sample is the source of the 8 T cell receptor beta chains below, sequenced in a study of graft-versus-host responses after intestinal transplantation. Libraries were prepared by immunoSEQ multiplex PCR; TCRdb keeps only in-frame clonotypes and omits some of them. The sample has roughly 28,000 clones, approximately 90% seen once. This material consisted of PBMCs, taken around 460 days after intestinal transplantation. The receptors were sampled from a human patient who received an intestinal transplant, so some T cells may come from the graft donor.

This chain joins TRBV28 and TRBJ2-7; 8 positions agree with TRBD1. Germline V lookup: CDR1 MDHEN, CDR2 SYDVKM. This CDR3 comprises 14 residues. Losses at the gene ends were 6 bases for V and 3 bases for J; bases not matched to a gene: 7. Here the CDR3 DNA reads TGTGCCAGCAGACGACAGGGGTTGGGCTACGAGCAGTACTTC. Residues: CASRRQGLGYEQYF.

The rearrangement uses TRBV2 and TRBJ2-3, with 8 bases identical to TRBD2. After removal of 11 bases from V and 2 bases from J, the junction contained 6 bases not matched to a gene. Germline CDR1 reads SNHLY; CDR2 reads FYNNEI. The CDR3 is made up of 13 amino acids. CDR3 amino acids: CAGTSGTTDTQYF. The CDR3 nucleotides are TGTGCCGGAACTAGCGGAACCACAGATACGCAGTATTTT.

The rearrangement links TRBV12-5 to TRBJ2-7; 11 nucleotides line up with TRBD1. Per the germline V gene, CDR1 is LGHNT and CDR2 is FRNRAP. V shed 0 bases, J shed 4 bases, and the junction held 14 bases outside the gene matches. The CDR3 loop spans 19 amino acids. CDR3 amino acids: CASGLVLGTGGSPGYEQYF. The CDR3 nucleotides read TGTGCTAGTGGTTTGGTCCTCGGGACAGGGGGGTCTCCTGGATACGAGCAGTACTTC.

The rearrangement uses TRBV9 and TRBJ2-5; a weak D match, TRBD1 (6 bases). The better agreement between TRBJ2-7 and the DNA end casts doubt on the J call. The germline V gene encodes CDR1 SGDLS and CDR2 YYNGEE. The CDR3 has 11 amino acids. The CDR3 sequence: CASTTGNEQYF. The CDR3 DNA reads as TGTGCCAGCACGACAGGTAACGAGCAGTACTTC.

This clone was observed a handful of times. This rearrangement joins TRBV6-1 to TRBJ2-2; TRBD1 matches 11 bases. Looked up from germline, CDR1 is MNHNS and CDR2 is SASEGT. The CDR3 has 14 residues. V was pared by 4 bases and J by 6 bases, with 1 base of the junction left unmatched. The CDR3 nucleotides are TGTGCCAGCAGTGGGGGACAGGGGGCCGGGGAGCTGTTTTTT. Translating it yields CASSGGQGAGELFF.

The genes are TRBV30 and TRBJ1-1, with D perhaps TRBD1 (6 bases). V shed 0 bases and J shed 6 bases, with 11 bases lying between them. The CDR3 consists of 13 residues. Germline lookup yields CDR1 GTSNPN and CDR2 SVGIG (reference sequence). CDR3 in amino acids: CAWSVLGAAEAFF. CDR3 bases: TGTGCCTGGAGTGTGCTGGGGGCAGCTGAAGCTTTCTTT.

This clone was found once. This rearrangement joins TRBV30 to TRBJ1-3; 7 nucleotides align to TRBD1. CDR3 length: 14 amino acids. V gave up 7 bases and J gave up 0 bases; unmatched junction bases: 6. Germline CDR1 is GTSNPN and CDR2 is SVGIG (reference sequence). The CDR3 DNA sequence: TGTGCCTCGGGACAGTCCTACTCTGGAAACACCATATATTTT. Translating gives CASGQSYSGNTIYF.

The chain recombines TRBV10-2 with TRBJ2-7; 7 bases map to TRBD1. V lost 4 bases to trimming and J lost 2 bases; unmatched junction nucleotides: 2. In germline, CDR1 is WSHSY, CDR2 SAAADI. This CDR3 region has 13 residues. CDR3 DNA: TGCGCCAGCAGTGTCCAGGGGGCCTACGAGCAGTACTTC. Encoded protein: CASSVQGAYEQYF.